The 21 T cell receptor beta chains below come from one sample, sequenced in a study of shared T cell receptors in the human thymus. Clones were read by immunoSEQ multiplex PCR, and TCRdb kept only the in-frame ones, dropping some. Of about 660,000 clones in the sample, roughly 90% are singletons; the top ten hold around 0.0099%. Separately, the same data were catalogued under a study of human thymus T cells.

The sample consisted of thymocytes. These receptors all come from a boy younger than two with a congenital heart defect.

The gene calls are TRBV11-1 and TRBJ1-1; perhaps TRBD1 as D (5 bases). This CDR3 has 16 residues. Germline lookup yields CDR1 SGHAT and CDR2 FQDESV (reference sequence). Trimming removed 1 base from V and 0 bases from J, with 12 bases in between. CDR3: CASSLDPPGMNTEAFF. As DNA, the CDR3 is TGTGCCAGCAGCTTAGACCCCCCAGGGATGAACACTGAAGCTTTCTTT.

The rearrangement links TRBV6-5 to TRBJ2-1; the D gene is possibly TRBD2 (6 bases). The CDR3 runs to 16 residues. The germline V and J ends were trimmed by 3 bases and 4 bases, with 16 bases remaining between them. Germline CDR1 and CDR2: MNHEY and SVGAGI. Written as DNA, the CDR3 is TGTGCCAGCAGTTATGAGCCACCGGGACTTTACAATGAGCAGTTCTTC. Translated: CASSYEPPGLYNEQFF.

The V gene is TRBV28, the J gene TRBJ2-3; 8 bases map to TRBD2. CDR3 length: 16 amino acids. The V gene end was trimmed by 3 bases and the J gene end by 0 bases; junction bases not matched to a gene: 5. The germline V gene encodes CDR1 MDHEN and CDR2 SYDVKM. This CDR3 reads CASSFTSGVSTDTQYF. DNA of the CDR3: TGTGCCAGCAGTTTTACTAGCGGAGTTAGCACAGATACGCAGTATTTT.

The chain's CDR3 is CAIRDPPGTSGPIRSYEQYF. CDR3 bases: TGTGCCATCAGGGACCCTCCGGGGACTAGCGGGCCAATACGCTCCTACGAGCAGTACTTC. This chain joins TRBV10-3 and TRBJ2-7; the match to TRBD2 covers 12 bases. The CDR3 has 20 residues. CDR1 and CDR2 (germline): ENHRY, SYGVKD. The V segment lost 6 bases and the J segment 0 bases; nucleotides outside the gene matches: 18.

The rearrangement links TRBV5-1 to TRBJ2-2, with 7 bases identical to TRBD1. J lost 6 bases, V lost 0 bases, and 2 bases had no gene match. CDR1 and CDR2 from the germline V gene are SGHRS and YFSETQ. The CDR3 has 14 amino acids. The DNA for the CDR3 is TGCGCCAGCAGCTTGGGGACAGGTCCCGGGGAGCTGTTTTTT. Its protein product is CASSLGTGPGELFF.

The chain is built from TRBV28 and TRBJ2-1, with 12 positions matching TRBD2. With V trimmed by 3 bases and J by 3 bases, 12 bases remained unmatched. Germline values: CDR1 MDHEN, CDR2 SYDVKM. This CDR3 is 19 amino acids long. The chain's CDR3 is CASSLAPLTSGRFYNEQFF. DNA of the CDR3: TGTGCCAGCAGTTTGGCCCCCCTTACTAGCGGGAGGTTCTACAATGAGCAGTTCTTC.

J is TRBJ1-5 and V is TRBV5-6, with 7 bases lining up with TRBD1. The CDR3 runs 16 residues. Losses at the gene ends were 0 bases for V and 3 bases for J; bases not matched to a gene: 6. The germline CDR1 and CDR2 sequences are SGHDT and YYEEEE. CDR3 protein: CASSLARDSINQPQHF. The CDR3 DNA reads TGTGCCAGCAGCTTGGCGAGGGACAGCATCAATCAGCCCCAGCATTTT.

The chain uses TRBV27 and TRBJ2-7, with TRBD1 matching over 7 bases. Germline V CDR1 and CDR2: MNHEY, SMNVEV (reference sequence). CDR3 length equals 14 residues. The J segment lost 6 bases and the V segment lost 6 bases, leaving 11 bases of the junction unmatched. The CDR3 region has the DNA TGTGCCAGCAGAACCCTTGACAGGGACGTCGAGCAGTACTTC. Translating gives CASRTLDRDVEQYF.

This rearrangement joins TRBV4-2 to TRBJ2-7; TRBD2 matches at 8 bases. The CDR3 has 16 amino acids. CDR1 and CDR2 (germline): LGHNA, YNFKEQ. J was trimmed by 2 bases and V by 1 base; bases with no gene match: 7. The CDR3 nucleotides read TGTGCCAGCAGCCAAGTTGAACTAGCGGCCACCTACGAGCAGTACTTC. Translation: CASSQVELAATYEQYF.

The chain carries TRBV5-1 and TRBJ2-1, with D maybe TRBD2 (5 bases). Deletions cut 4 bases from V and 10 bases from J, with 21 bases between. The germline CDR1 and CDR2 sequences are SGHRS and YFSETQ. The CDR3 spans 15 residues. CDR3 in amino acids: CASSPGLSAGSEQFF. The CDR3, as DNA: TGCGCCAGCAGCCCCGGACTTTCGGCCGGGTCGGAGCAGTTCTTC. Full variable domain (outside the CDR3, taken from reference TRBV5-1 and TRBJ2-1): KAGVTQTPRYLIKTRGQQVTLSCSPISGHRSVSWYQQTPGQGLQFLFEYFSETQRNKGNFPGRFSGRQFSNSRSEMNVSTLELGDSALYLCASSPGLSAGSEQFFGPGTRLTVL.

In its sample, this clone was seen once. The CDR3 bases are TGTGCCAGCAGCGTGGGGGCCCGTCCGGCCGGGGAGCTGTTTTTT. Its translation is CASSVGARPAGELFF. V usage is TRBV9 and J usage is TRBJ2-2; tentatively, D is TRBD1 (6 bases). Trimming took off 2 bases at V and 6 bases at J, with 14 bases between the two ends. The germline gives CDR1 SGDLS, CDR2 YYNGEE. This CDR3 has 15 amino acids. The full variable domain, completed using reference TRBV9 and TRBJ2-2, is DSGVTQTPKHLITATGQRVTLRCSPRSGDLSVYWYQQSLDQGLQFLIQYYNGEERAKGNILERFSAQQFPDLHSELNLSSLELGDSALYFCASSVGARPAGELFFGEGSRLTVL.

The chain uses TRBV11-3 and TRBJ2-7, with a tentative D call TRBD2 (5 bases). V was clipped by 0 bases and J by 0 bases, with 12 bases between them. Germline V CDR1 and CDR2: SGHNT, YENEEA. The CDR3 is made up of 16 amino acids. The CDR3 DNA is TGTGCCAGCAGCTTAGAAGCCGGGATTTCCTCCTACGAGCAGTACTTC. Translating it yields CASSLEAGISSYEQYF.

The chain recombines TRBV5-6 with TRBJ2-1; TRBD2 aligns across 13 bases. The ends lost 0 bases at V and 7 bases at J; junction bases unmatched: 1. In germline, CDR1 is SGHDT, CDR2 YYEEEE. This CDR3 is 15 amino acids long. The CDR3 DNA reads TGTGCCAGCAGCTTGGGACTAGCGGGAGGTAATGAGCAGTTCTTC. Protein product: CASSLGLAGGNEQFF.

The CDR3: CASSAKLAGTDEQFF. Here the CDR3 DNA reads TGTGCCAGCAGTGCCAAACTAGCGGGAACGGATGAGCAGTTCTTC. The chain recombines TRBV6-4 with TRBJ2-1; TRBD2 matches at 10 bases. The junction had 8 bases not matched to a gene; V was cut back by 4 bases and J by 8 bases. The germline V gene encodes CDR1 MRHNA and CDR2 SNTAGT. The CDR3 length is 15 residues.

The V call is TRBV7-9, the J call TRBJ2-2; D is possibly TRBD1 (6 bases). In germline, CDR1 is SEHNR, CDR2 FQNEAQ (reference sequence). This CDR3 has 16 residues. The V and J ends lost 5 bases and 4 bases respectively, with 17 bases between them. As DNA, the CDR3 is TGTGCCAGCAGCCTAGATACAGGGCCGTTCACCGGGGAGCTGTTTTTT. Residues: CASSLDTGPFTGELFF.

This clone showed up just once. The chain couples TRBV27 to TRBJ2-7, with TRBD1 identical over 7 bases. Trimming took 6 bases from V and 0 from J; bases not matched to a gene: 5. Germline V gives CDR1 MNHEY, CDR2 SMNVEV (reference sequence). CDR3 size: 14 residues. This CDR3 reads CASRPGQNSYEQYF. DNA of the CDR3: TGTGCCAGCAGACCGGGACAGAACTCCTACGAGCAGTACTTC.

The chain recombines TRBV5-8 with TRBJ1-4, with TRBD1 matching 7 bases. With 7 bases clipped from V and 2 bases from J, the junction kept 5 bases outside the gene matches. In germline, CDR1 is SGHTS, CDR2 YDEGEE. The CDR3 length is 14 residues. The CDR3 is CASDRASTNEKLFF. DNA of the CDR3: TGTGCCAGCGACAGGGCGTCGACTAATGAAAAACTGTTTTTT.

The chain links TRBV5-1 to TRBJ2-1; 9 bases fit TRBD2. The CDR3 is 15 amino acids. V lost 9 bases, J lost 12 bases, and 19 bases stayed unmatched. Germline CDR1 and CDR2: SGHRS and YFSETQ. The CDR3 here is CATLHAREGLEGQFF. CDR3 sequence (DNA): TGCGCCACCCTCCACGCGCGGGAGGGCCTGGAGGGGCAGTTCTTC. Looking up the rest from reference TRBV5-1 and TRBJ2-1 gives the full variable domain: KAGVTQTPRYLIKTRGQQVTLSCSPISGHRSVSWYQQTPGQGLQFLFEYFSETQRNKGNFPGRFSGRQFSNSRSEMNVSTLELGDSALYLCATLHAREGLEGQFFGPGTRLTVL.

J is TRBJ2-7 and V is TRBV5-5, with 15 bases fitting TRBD2. V was pared by 4 bases and J by 0 bases, with 5 bases of the junction left unmatched. Looked up from germline, CDR1 is SGHKS and CDR2 is YYEKEE (reference sequence). The CDR3 contains 17 residues. In nucleotides, the CDR3 is TGTGCCAGCAGCCCAGGACTAGCGGGAGGGGGCTCCTACGAGCAGTACTTC. As protein: CASSPGLAGGGSYEQYF.

This clone was seen once. The rearrangement links TRBV27 to TRBJ2-7; 7 nucleotides agree with TRBD1. The CDR3 consists of 15 residues. With 5 bases clipped from V and 0 bases from J, the junction kept 7 bases outside the gene matches. The V gene's germline CDR1 is MNHEY and CDR2 SMNVEV (reference sequence). CDR3 in DNA: TGTGCCAGCAGTAAACCGGGACAGAGCTCCTACGAGCAGTACTTC. This codes for CASSKPGQSSYEQYF.

This chain joins TRBV12-5 and TRBJ2-3; maybe TRBD2 (6 bases). V was shortened by 4 bases and J by 3 bases, with 17 bases between the two germline ends. Germline CDR1 and CDR2: LGHNT and FRNRAP. The CDR3 covers 16 residues. The CDR3 DNA sequence: TGTGCTAGTGGTTCCACTGGGGAGGTGGGGACAGATACGCAGTATTTT. This gives the protein CASGSTGEVGTDTQYF.